The next 5 T cell receptor beta chains were all read from a single sample in a study of siplizumab effects on memory and regulatory T cells. Profiled with immunoSEQ multiplex PCR; TCRdb holds only in-frame clones, not every one. The repertoire holds thousands of clones, with roughly two thirds as singletons. Material: effector memory CD8+ T cells sorted from blood. Described subset: unstimulated CD8+ effector memory T cells. The receptors originated from a human donor in good health.

The chain recombines TRBV2 with TRBJ2-3, with D maybe TRBD1 (7 bases). The V gene's germline CDR1 is SNHLY and CDR2 FYNNEI. Trimming cost V 3 bases and J 6 bases, with 25 bases left between them. The CDR3 loop spans 18 amino acids. Here the CDR3 reads CASSERGPLTRIGDTQYF. The CDR3 nucleotides read TGTGCCAGCAGTGAGAGGGGGCCGCTGACTAGGATAGGGGATACGCAGTATTTT. Full variable domain (outside the CDR3, taken from reference TRBV2 and TRBJ2-3): EPEVTQTPSHQVTQMGQEVILRCVPISNHLYFYWYRQILGQKVEFLVSFYNNEISEKSEIFDDQFSVERPDGSNFTLKIRSTKLEDSAMYFCASSERGPLTRIGDTQYFGPGTRLTVL.

This chain uses TRBV6-5 with TRBJ2-7; TRBD1 aligns across 12 bases. After removal of 4 bases from V and 6 bases from J, the junction contained 4 bases not matched to a gene. CDR1 and CDR2 from the germline V gene are MNHEY and SVGAGI. The CDR3 spans 14 residues. Written as DNA, the CDR3 is TGTGCCAGCAGTTCCGGGACAGGGGGCGCCGAGCAGTACTTC. This gives the protein CASSSGTGGAEQYF.

The V and J genes are TRBV7-3 and TRBJ2-3; D gene uncertain. Trimming pared 2 bases from V and 3 bases from J, leaving 6 bases between. Looked up from germline, CDR1 is SGHTA and CDR2 is FQGTGA. This CDR3 is 13 amino acids long. This CDR3 is CASSLEWTDTQYF. CDR3 DNA: TGTGCCAGCAGCTTAGAGTGGACAGATACGCAGTATTTT. Full variable domain (outside the CDR3, taken from reference TRBV7-3 and TRBJ2-3): GAGVSQTPSNKVTEKGKYVELRCDPISGHTALYWYRQSLGQGPEFLIYFQGTGAADDSGLPNDRFFAVRPEGSVSTLKIQRTERGDSAVYLCASSLEWTDTQYFGPGTRLTVL.

This clone has just a few counts. CDR3 nucleotides: TGTGCCAGCAGCCGATACCAGGGGCTGGATCAGCCCCAGCATTTT. This gives the protein CASSRYQGLDQPQHF. The chain carries TRBV16 and TRBJ1-5; D is possibly TRBD1 (6 bases). The germline CDR1 and CDR2 sequences are KGHSY and FQNENV. The CDR3 extends over 15 amino acids. V lost 4 bases to trimming and J lost 5 bases, with 15 bases between them.

This chain joins TRBV15 and TRBJ2-2, with 9 nucleotides matching TRBD1. J gave up 3 bases and V 1 base, and 6 bases lay outside the gene matches. Germline CDR1 and CDR2: LNHNV and YYDKDF (reference sequence). The CDR3 loop spans 17 amino acids. CDR3 sequence reads: CATSRGLQGADTGELFF. In nucleotides, the CDR3 is TGTGCCACCAGCAGAGGCCTACAGGGGGCGGACACCGGGGAGCTGTTTTTT.